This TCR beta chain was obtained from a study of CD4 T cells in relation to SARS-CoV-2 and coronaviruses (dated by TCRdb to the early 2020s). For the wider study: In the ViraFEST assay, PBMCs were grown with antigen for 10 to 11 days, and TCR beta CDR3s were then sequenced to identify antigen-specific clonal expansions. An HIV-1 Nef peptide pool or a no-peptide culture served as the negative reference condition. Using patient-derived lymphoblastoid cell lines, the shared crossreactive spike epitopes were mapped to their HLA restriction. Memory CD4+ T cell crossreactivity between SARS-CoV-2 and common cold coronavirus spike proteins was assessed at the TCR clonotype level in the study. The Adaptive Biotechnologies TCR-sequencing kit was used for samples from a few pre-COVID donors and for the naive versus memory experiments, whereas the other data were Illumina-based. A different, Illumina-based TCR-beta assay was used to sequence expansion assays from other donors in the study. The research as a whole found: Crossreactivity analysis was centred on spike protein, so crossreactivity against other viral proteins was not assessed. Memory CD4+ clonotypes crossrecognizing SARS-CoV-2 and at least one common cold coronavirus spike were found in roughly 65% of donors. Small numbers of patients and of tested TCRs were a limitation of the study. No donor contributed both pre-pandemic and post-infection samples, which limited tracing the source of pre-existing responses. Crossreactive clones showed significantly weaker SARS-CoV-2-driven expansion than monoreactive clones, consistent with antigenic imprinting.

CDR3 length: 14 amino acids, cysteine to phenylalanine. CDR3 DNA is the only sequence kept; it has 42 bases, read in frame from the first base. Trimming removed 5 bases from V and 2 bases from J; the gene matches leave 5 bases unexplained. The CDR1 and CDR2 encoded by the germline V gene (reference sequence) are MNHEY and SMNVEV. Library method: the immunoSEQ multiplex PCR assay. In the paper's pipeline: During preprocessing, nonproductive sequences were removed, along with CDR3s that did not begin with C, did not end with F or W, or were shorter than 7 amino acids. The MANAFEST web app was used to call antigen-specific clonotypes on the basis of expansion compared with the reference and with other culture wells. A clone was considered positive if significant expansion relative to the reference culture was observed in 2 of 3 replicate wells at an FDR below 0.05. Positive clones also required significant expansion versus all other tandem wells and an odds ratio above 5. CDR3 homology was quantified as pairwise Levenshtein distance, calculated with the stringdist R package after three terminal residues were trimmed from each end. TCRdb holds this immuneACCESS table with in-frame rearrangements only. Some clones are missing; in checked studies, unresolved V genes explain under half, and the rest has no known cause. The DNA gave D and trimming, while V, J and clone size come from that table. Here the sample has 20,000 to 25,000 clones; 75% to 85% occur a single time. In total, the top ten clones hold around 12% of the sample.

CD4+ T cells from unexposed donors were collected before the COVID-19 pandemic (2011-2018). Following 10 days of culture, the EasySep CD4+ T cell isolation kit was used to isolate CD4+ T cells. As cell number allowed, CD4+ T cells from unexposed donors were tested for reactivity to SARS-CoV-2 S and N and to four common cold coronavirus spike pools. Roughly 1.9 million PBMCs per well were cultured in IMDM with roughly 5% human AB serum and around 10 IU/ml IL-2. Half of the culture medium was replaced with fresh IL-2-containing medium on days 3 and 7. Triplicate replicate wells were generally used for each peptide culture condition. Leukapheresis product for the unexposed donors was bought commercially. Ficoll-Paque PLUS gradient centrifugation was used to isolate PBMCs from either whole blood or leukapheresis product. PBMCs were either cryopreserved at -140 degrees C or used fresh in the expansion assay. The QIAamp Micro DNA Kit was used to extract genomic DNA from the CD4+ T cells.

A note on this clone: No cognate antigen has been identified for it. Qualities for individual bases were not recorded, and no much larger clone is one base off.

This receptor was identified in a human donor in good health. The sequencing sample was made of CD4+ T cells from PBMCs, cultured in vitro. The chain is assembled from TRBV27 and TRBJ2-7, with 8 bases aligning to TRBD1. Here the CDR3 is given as CASSPRTGTYEQYF. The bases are TGTGCCAGCAGTCCCAGGACAGGGACCTACGAGCAGTACTTC.